The text below deals with one TCR beta chain. Its specificity is unknown. The data derive from a study of T cells in localized non-small cell lung cancer. General observations from the study: Sequencing was restricted to one tumor region; therefore, heterogeneity remains possible.

The repertoire was sequenced with immunoSEQ multiplex PCR; TCRdb's copy has only in-frame clones and lacks some. The sample has tens of thousands of clones, 70% to 90% seen once. The receptor comes from a male donor aged 60 or over with stage III lung adenocarcinoma. This material consisted of peripheral blood, taken before any cancer treatment.

The CDR3 protein is CASSIDPQGGNTEAFF. CDR3 sequence (DNA): TGTGCCAGTAGTATAGATCCGCAGGGGGGAAACACTGAAGCTTTCTTT. The chain has TRBV19 and TRBJ1-1; 7 positions match TRBD1. Germline assignment: CDR1 LNHDA and CDR2 SQIVND (reference sequence). V gave up 0 bases and J gave up 2 bases; unmatched junction bases: 6. CDR3 length: 16 residues.